Detailed here is one TCR beta chain. The sample holds many counts of this clonotype. Its binding antigen is unknown. Base qualities are not at hand, and no much larger clone is one base apart. The data were taken from a study of T cell repertoires in cytomegalovirus infection (dated by TCRdb to between 2018 and 2021). For the wider study: The HLA type of each donor mattered for the analysis, because public TCR beta signatures pointed to carriage of CMV infection along with the matching HLA type. General conclusions and limits of the study: In the ex vivo response, HLA-C-restricted CMV-specific TCR beta clonotypes were dominant, and in two of eight donors the single most frequent clonotype came from this HLA-C-restricted group. Cumulative frequency of public TCR beta family members discriminated carriers of CMV infection plus the relevant HLA type in this cohort and an independent roughly 340-donor cohort.

This sample was sequenced with an Illumina HiSeq 1500. TCRdb applied fastp at Q25 and MiXCR to the public reads, then kept only in-frame beta chains. Merged by CDR3 protein, the rows form single entries marked with the most common genes and DNA. The sample table lists 450,000 to 600,000 distinct CDR3 sequences, approximately 11% of them with a count of one. The leading ten clones occupy more than 8.5% of the sample. Counted from cysteine to phenylalanine, this CDR3 has 12 amino acids. Just CDR3 DNA is preserved here, 36 bases in frame from base 1. CDR1 SGHVS and CDR2 FNYEAQ are derived from the germline V gene. V is shortened by 1 base, J by 5 bases, and the region joining them spans 4 bases.

The receptor was isolated from a human donor in good health (CMV status not recorded). Some clones in this sample may be carry-over from other donors' samples. The V and J segments used are TRBV7-6 and TRBJ2-3; the D gene lacks a confident call. The sample consisted of PBMCs. The nucleotide sequence is TGTGCCAGCAGCTTAGGTTTAGATACGCAGTATTTT. Its product reads: CASSLGLDTQYF.